This TCR beta chain was obtained from a study of cytomegalovirus exposure and HLA in healthy donors. Overall study results and limits: TCR beta V- and J-gene trimming, according to a later analysis, was linked to a missense DCLRE1C variant.

This clone was counted between two and nine times. Antigen: not known. Germline loops: CDR1 SGHRS, CDR2 YFSETQ. This CDR3 region has 16 residues. The junction had 10 bases not matched to a gene; V was cut back by 5 bases and J by 2 bases. The PCR was carried out with 60 Vbeta primers and 13 Jbeta primers. The table came from immunoSEQ multiplex PCR; TCRdb's copy has only in-frame clones and leaves some out. The sample has some 150,000 clones, approximately 80% seen once; the top ten hold under 6%. The source material was PBMCs. This clonotype was sampled from a woman in her forties or fifties in good health and CMV-seropositive. The genes are TRBV5-1 and TRBJ2-7; TRBD2 matches 10 bases. The CDR3 here is CASSSDLAGATYEQYF. DNA for the CDR3: TGCGCCAGCAGTTCTGATCTAGCGGGGGCAACCTACGAGCAGTACTTC.